The rows below give T cell receptor beta chains drawn from one sample of a study of metastatic and nonmetastatic thyroid tumors. TCRdb re-analyzed the PCR reads through MiXCR. Of 10,000 to 15,000 clones in the sample, around a quarter are singletons; the top ten hold approximately 18%. The sequencing sample was made of tumor tissue. These TCRs come from a female donor with papillary thyroid cancer or a benign thyroid nodule (not recorded which). Some clones in this sample may be carry-over from other donors' samples. The CDR3 runs from the conserved cysteine through the conserved F or W. A D gene is named only where the DNA matches it firmly. Not all rows give a size; the values are once, few, many and, for expanded clones, a class.

size,J,D,V,DNA,CDR3
few,TRBJ2-1,TRBD2,TRBV10-2,TGCGCCAGCAGTGAGTGGCTAGCGGGAGTTCGGTTCTTC,CASSEWLAGVRFF
.,TRBJ2-7,TRBD1,TRBV29-1,TGCAGCGTCGCGAGGGGGACAGGGGCCGGCGAGCAGTACTTC,CSVARGTGAGEQYF
.,TRBJ2-1,TRBD2,TRBV30,TGTGCCTGGAGCCCTTGGGGGGGGTACAATGAGCAGTTCTTC,CAWSPWGGYNEQFF
few,TRBJ2-7,.,TRBV7-2,TGTGCCAGCAGCTTGCTCAGTAACGAGCAGTACTTC,CASSLLSNEQYF
medium-sized,TRBJ1-1,.,TRBV6-1,TGTGCCAGCAGTCTAATGAGTACGCCTGAAGCTTTCTTT,CASSLMSTPEAFF
few,TRBJ1-5,.,TRBV6-4,TGTGCCAGTAGTGAGCGGGGCGGTCAGCCCCAGCATTTT,CASSERGGQPQHF
medium-sized,TRBJ2-7,.,TRBV2,TGTGCCAGCAGTGAGCTAGCTGCCGGCTACGAGCAGTACTTC,CASSELAAGYEQYF
.,TRBJ2-7,.,TRBV12-3/TRBV12-4,TGTGCCAGCAGTTTAAGGGGGGCGGGATACGAGCAGTACTTC,CASSLRGAGYEQYF
.,TRBJ2-1,TRBD2,TRBV6-5,TGTGCCAGTACAAAATCGGGAGGGTACGACAATGAGCATTTCTTC,CASTKSGGYDNEHFF
medium-sized,TRBJ1-3,TRBD1,TRBV27,TGTGCCAGCAGGGAACAGGGGTACGGAAACACCATATATTTT,CASREQGYGNTIYF
few,TRBJ1-2,.,TRBV28,TGTGCCAGCAGGACCCTCGGGGCAGGTACCTATGGATACACCTTC,CASRTLGAGTYGYTF
many,TRBJ1-2,.,TRBV9,TGTGCCAGCAGCGTAAGTCAATCAGGAGCCATTAACTATGGCTACACCTTC,CASSVSQSGAINYGYTF
few,TRBJ1-5,TRBD1,TRBV6-1,TGTGCCAGCAGGGGGGACAGGGAAAATCAGCCCCAGCATTTT,CASRGDRENQPQHF
few,TRBJ2-2,TRBD2,TRBV10-2,TGCGCCAGCGGAGCGGGAGTGTACACCGGGGAGCTGTTTTTT,CASGAGVYTGELFF
medium-sized,TRBJ1-1,TRBD1,TRBV28,TGTGCCAGCAGCGGGACAGTGAACACTGAAGCTTTCTTT,CASSGTVNTEAFF
.,TRBJ1-5,.,TRBV7-6,TGTGCCAGCAGTCTTGGGTATACCGGGCAGCCCCAGCATTTT,CASSLGYTGQPQHF
.,TRBJ2-1,TRBD1,TRBV7-2,TGTGCCAGCAGCTTAGCGAGGGACAGGGGGAAGGAGCAGTTCTTC,CASSLARDRGKEQFF
few,TRBJ2-1,.,TRBV7-9,TGTGCCATGTCGAGCTCCTACAATGAGCAGTTCTTC,CAMSSSYNEQFF
.,TRBJ1-1,.,TRBV20-1,TGCAGTGCTAGGTCCCCAGGGGCCCACACTGAAGCTTTCTTT,CSARSPGAHTEAFF
.,TRBJ2-5,.,TRBV18,TGTGCCAGCTCACCACAGGATCTTTCCGAGACCCAGTACTTC,CASSPQDLSETQYF
.,TRBJ2-7,.,TRBV27,TGTGCCAGCAGTTTACCAGTAAGTAACGAGCAGTACTTC,CASSLPVSNEQYF
.,TRBJ2-2,.,TRBV5-1,TGCGCCAGCAGTTCAGGGGGGCCTGGTGGGGAGCTGTTTTTT,CASSSGGPGGELFF
medium-sized,TRBJ1-1,.,TRBV25-1,TGTGCCAGCAGTTCGGTCAGCAACACTGAAGCTTTCTTT,CASSSVSNTEAFF
few,TRBJ1-2,TRBD1,TRBV28,TGTTCCATCAGATACTCCGACAGGGATTATGGCTACACCTTC,CSIRYSDRDYGYTF
few,TRBJ1-5,.,TRBV12-3/TRBV12-4,TGTGCCAGCAGTTTTTCTAGCAATCAGCCCCAGCATTTT,CASSFSSNQPQHF
few,TRBJ1-5,TRBD1,TRBV6-2/TRBV6-3,TGTGCCAGCAGTTACGCCGGGACAGAATTCAATCAGCCCCAGCATTTT,CASSYAGTEFNQPQHF
.,TRBJ2-3,.,TRBV6-5,TGTGCCAGCAGTTCCCAACCGGGTTCGGAAGTGCCGCAGTATTTT,CASSSQPGSEVPQYF
.,TRBJ2-1,TRBD2,TRBV18,TGTGCCAGCTCAAAACACCTAGCGGGCGGATACAATGAGCAGTTCTTC,CASSKHLAGGYNEQFF
many,TRBJ2-1,.,TRBV4-2,TGTGCCAGCAGCCAAGGGGGGCCTGGGAATGAGCAGTTCTTC,CASSQGGPGNEQFF